This T cell receptor (beta chain) was observed in a study of blood T cell repertoires in COVID-19. Across the whole study: From T cells, B-cell-depleted T cells, or PBMCs came the material, which was cDNA or gDNA.

V was pared by 7 bases and J by 0 bases, with 9 bases of the junction left unmatched. The CDR3 is made up of 16 amino acids. Germline CDR1 reads SNHLY; CDR2 reads FYNNEI. The protocol was immunoSEQ multiplex PCR, while the TCRdb copy is restricted to in-frame clones and leaves out a portion. The repertoire holds 250,000 to 350,000 clones, with 75% to 90% as singletons. This clonotype originated in a woman aged 50 to 65 who had recovered from COVID-19. The source material was peripheral blood. V usage is TRBV2 and J usage is TRBJ2-1; TRBD1 agrees at 7 bases. CDR3 amino acids: CASMPGRDSSYNEQFF. Written as DNA, the CDR3 is TGTGCCAGCATGCCCGGACGGGACAGCTCCTACAATGAGCAGTTCTTC.